This T cell receptor beta chain was captured by sequencing in a study of memory CD4+ T cells and cytomegalovirus serostatus. Study-wide findings and caveats: Each of approximately 61 CMV-associated TCRbeta sequences occurred in one to five individuals.

Regarding this clone: The antigen is undetermined.

The sort gate was single viable CD3+CD4+CD8-CD45RO+ cells for memory CD4+ T cells. Using immunoSEQ multiplex PCR, the repertoire was profiled, and TCRdb retains in-frame clones only, with some absent. The sample consists of tens of thousands of clones, 70% to 80% of them appearing once. This CDR3 region has 13 residues. Germline V gene lookup returns CDR1 LGHNT and CDR2 FRNRAP. The V segment lost 2 bases and the J segment 5 bases; nucleotides outside the gene matches: 2. Specimen: memory CD4+ T cells from blood. The TCR sequence derives from an adult in good health and CMV-seronegative. The rearrangement links TRBV12-5 to TRBJ2-5; TRBD1 aligns across 7 bases. The CDR3 region has the DNA TGTGCTAGTGGTTTGAAACAGGGGGAGACCCAGTACTTC. This codes for CASGLKQGETQYF.